These 8 T cell receptor beta chains were sequenced from one sample in a study of OX40 agonist ivuxolimab in advanced cancers. The data were produced by immunoSEQ multiplex PCR, yet TCRdb's version contains in-frame clones alone and is incomplete. The sample records roughly 90,000 clones, approximately 91% being singletons. The sequencing used CD4+ or CD8+ T cells sorted from blood, collected in a trial of the OX40 agonist ivuxolimab. The receptors were gathered from an adult with an advanced solid tumor such as melanoma, head and neck, liver or kidney cancer.

This chain uses TRBV19 with TRBJ1-1; 7 nucleotides agree with TRBD1. This CDR3 is built from 16 residues. Unmatched junction bases numbered 15, after V lost 10 bases and J lost 1 base. Germline CDR1 LNHDA, CDR2 SQIVND (reference sequence). The CDR3 region has the DNA TGTGCCACCACGAAATTCCCCCGACAGGGGAACACTGAAGCTTTCTTT. Translating it yields CATTKFPRQGNTEAFF.

The table lists this clone with a count of one. V usage is TRBV18 and J usage is TRBJ2-2; D may match TRBD1 or TRBD2 (5 bases each). Trimming pared 2 bases from V and 2 bases from J, leaving 9 bases between. The CDR3 runs to 15 residues. CDR1 KGHSH and CDR2 LQKENI come from the germline V gene. Here the CDR3 reads CASSPTGPNTGELFF. The CDR3 DNA is TGTGCCAGCTCACCAACGGGGCCTAACACCGGGGAGCTGTTTTTT. The full variable domain, its missing parts supplied by reference TRBV18 and TRBJ2-2, is NAGVMQNPRHLVRRRGQEARLRCSPMKGHSHVYWYRQLPEEGLKFMVYLQKENIIDESGMPKERFSAEFPKEGPSILRIQQVVRGDSAAYFCASSPTGPNTGELFFGEGSRLTVL.

The gene calls are TRBV9 and TRBJ2-1, with 8 bases that match TRBD2. This CDR3 spans 17 amino acids. Germline CDR1 SGDLS, CDR2 YYNGEE. J lost 1 base, V lost 4 bases, and 10 bases had no gene match. CDR3 DNA sequence: TGTGCCAGCAGCTTATTCTGGACTAGCAGTTCCTACAATGAGCAGTTCTTC. Its protein product is CASSLFWTSSSYNEQFF.

V and J are TRBV5-5 and TRBJ1-5, with D hard to call. Germline V gives CDR1 SGHKS, CDR2 YYEKEE (reference sequence). The length of the CDR3 is 15 residues. Trimming removed 2 bases from V and 0 bases from J, with 9 bases in between. The CDR3: CASSLIGASNQPQHF. The CDR3 DNA follows: TGTGCCAGCAGCTTAATTGGCGCTAGCAATCAGCCCCAGCATTTT.

The chain is built from TRBV5-6 and TRBJ2-5; TRBD1 or TRBD2 may be the D gene (5 bases each). CDR3 size: 13 residues. Trimming left V 4 bases short and J 4 bases short, with 11 bases between. Germline assignment: CDR1 SGHDT and CDR2 YYEEEE. The CDR3 nucleotides read TGTGCCAGCAGCCCGGGGACGTTAGAGACCCAGTACTTC. This translates into CASSPGTLETQYF. The entire variable domain, with the rest obtained from reference TRBV5-6 and TRBJ2-5, is as follows: DAGVTQSPTHLIKTRGQQVTLRCSPKSGHDTVSWYQQALGQGPQFIFQYYEEEERQRGNFPDRFSGHQFPNYSSELNVNALLLGDSALYLCASSPGTLETQYFGPGTRLLVL.

The chain carries TRBV5-1 and TRBJ2-7; 8 bases fit TRBD2. The CDR3 consists of 15 residues. V shed 0 bases and J 4 bases; nucleotides not matched to a gene: 6. Germline assignment: CDR1 SGHRS and CDR2 YFSETQ. The CDR3 region is CASSLGGLAGYEQYF. CDR3 nucleotide sequence: TGCGCCAGCAGCTTGGGAGGGCTAGCGGGTTACGAGCAGTACTTC.

This clone was observed a single time. V gene TRBV5-1 combines with J gene TRBJ2-6; D unresolved. Germline CDR1 reads SGHRS; CDR2 reads YFSETQ. V was cut by 4 bases and J by 0 bases, with 5 bases left in between. The CDR3 contains 14 residues. The CDR3 DNA is TGCGCCAGCAGCCTCAGCTCTGGGGCCAACGTCCTGACTTTC. Its translation: CASSLSSGANVLTF.

V gene TRBV6-5 combines with J gene TRBJ2-7; D remains unclear. Trimming cost V 6 bases and J 3 bases, with 12 bases left between them. Germline CDR1 reads MNHEY; CDR2 reads SVGAGI. This CDR3 region has 13 residues. The CDR3, as DNA: TGTGCCAGCAGCCCCGGGTCTCGCTACGAGCAGTACTTC. This translates into CASSPGSRYEQYF.